These 27 T cell receptor beta chains share one sample of origin, sequenced in a study of cytomegalovirus exposure and HLA in healthy donors. PCR used 60 Vbeta primers and 13 Jbeta primers. TCRdb's table, derived via immunoSEQ multiplex PCR, lists solely in-frame clones and lacks some. Altogether 110,000 or so clones are present, over 75% being singletons, with the ten largest covering 8.5% to 10%. The source material was PBMCs. Receptors originate from a woman aged 40 to 49 in good health and CMV-seropositive.

The chain combines TRBV7-9 with TRBJ2-5; a weak D match, TRBD2 (6 bases). The last part of the DNA fits TRBJ2-7 better; the J call may be wrong. Germline V lookup: CDR1 SEHNR, CDR2 FQNEAQ (reference sequence). The CDR3 loop spans 14 amino acids. The CDR3 DNA reads as TGTGCCAGCAGCCCCTACGGGGGTGGGTACGAGCAGTACTTC. Its translation is CASSPYGGGYEQYF.

This clone was recorded a few times. V and J are TRBV6-1 and TRBJ1-3; the match to TRBD1 covers 11 bases. The V gene's germline CDR1 is MNHNS and CDR2 SASEGT. The CDR3 sequence is 15 residues long. The V gene end was trimmed by 7 bases and the J gene end by 2 bases; junction bases not matched to a gene: 4. Here the CDR3 reads CASTQDRGPGNTIYF. CDR3 coding DNA: TGTGCCAGCACCCAGGACAGGGGGCCTGGAAACACCATATATTTT.

V gene TRBV19 combines with J gene TRBJ1-5; D is undetermined. Germline assignment: CDR1 LNHDA and CDR2 SQIVND (reference sequence). The CDR3 runs 12 residues. With 2 bases removed from V and 4 bases from J, the gap between germline ends came to 3 bases. The CDR3 loop is CASSILNQPQHF. The CDR3 DNA follows: TGTGCCAGTAGTATATTAAATCAGCCCCAGCATTTT.

The rearrangement links TRBV19 to TRBJ2-5, with 10 bases lining up with TRBD2. This CDR3 spans 14 amino acids. The junction had 5 bases not matched to a gene; V was cut back by 6 bases and J by 4 bases. Looked up from germline, CDR1 is LNHDA and CDR2 is SQIVND (reference sequence). This CDR3 is CASRHRTSGETQYF. The CDR3 DNA reads as TGTGCCAGTAGACACCGGACTAGCGGAGAGACCCAGTACTTC.

The chain recombines TRBV7-9 with TRBJ2-7; D is uncertain. The germline gives CDR1 SEHNR, CDR2 FQNEAQ (reference sequence). V was clipped by 3 bases and J by 5 bases, with 8 bases between them. The CDR3 totals 12 residues. The CDR3 is CASSFRLDEQYF. CDR3 nucleotide sequence: TGTGCCAGCAGCTTCCGGTTGGACGAGCAGTACTTC.

V and J are TRBV6-1 and TRBJ2-5; a weak D match, TRBD1 (6 bases). The J call may be in error: the DNA end matches TRBJ2-7 better. Germline CDR1 MNHNS, CDR2 SASEGT. CDR3 length: 14 amino acids. The CDR3 sequence: CASRMAGESYEQYF. In DNA form, the CDR3 reads TGTGCCAGCAGGATGGCAGGGGAGTCCTACGAGCAGTACTTC.

This chain uses TRBV7-2 with TRBJ2-1, with D perhaps matching TRBD1 (5 bases). The CDR3 consists of 14 residues. Trimming removed 5 bases from V and 4 bases from J, with 12 bases in between. Germline CDR1 reads SGHTA; CDR2 reads FQGNSA. CDR3 DNA: TGTGCCAGCAGCCAGGGCGGTCCATACAATGAGCAGTTCTTC. This translates into CASSQGGPYNEQFF.

This clone was counted a few times. V gene TRBV19 combines with J gene TRBJ1-2, with D perhaps matching TRBD1 (5 bases). V was cut by 10 bases and J by 6 bases, with 21 bases left in between. Germline lookup yields CDR1 LNHDA and CDR2 SQIVND (reference sequence). CDR3 size: 14 residues. The CDR3 nucleotides are TGTGCCATCCATCGGGGAGGGGACTCTGATGGCTACACCTTC. Its translation: CAIHRGGDSDGYTF.

This chain uses TRBV18 with TRBJ1-1; no firm D call. V was clipped by 3 bases and J by 3 bases, with 11 bases between them. Germline-derived CDR1 and CDR2 are KGHSH and LQKENI. The CDR3 runs to 14 residues. CDR3: CASSPRSGDTEAFF. CDR3 coding DNA: TGTGCCAGCTCACCTCGCTCCGGGGACACTGAAGCTTTCTTT. Supplemented by reference TRBV18 and TRBJ1-1, the full variable domain reads NAGVMQNPRHLVRRRGQEARLRCSPMKGHSHVYWYRQLPEEGLKFMVYLQKENIIDESGMPKERFSAEFPKEGPSILRIQQVVRGDSAAYFCASSPRSGDTEAFFGQGTRLTVV.

The rearrangement joins TRBV2 to TRBJ2-5; D is ambiguous. V gave up 6 bases and J gave up 13 bases, with 18 bases separating them. Per germline, CDR1 SNHLY and CDR2 FYNNEI. This CDR3 is 12 amino acids long. This CDR3 reads CASRLGNFFAYF. CDR3 DNA sequence: TGTGCCAGCAGGTTGGGCAATTTCTTTGCGTACTTC.

This clone was detected once. The chain links TRBV28 to TRBJ2-7; D may be TRBD2 (5 bases). This CDR3 comprises 15 residues. Germline assignment: CDR1 MDHEN and CDR2 SYDVKM. V was trimmed by 4 bases and J by 3 bases, leaving 16 bases between them. This chain's CDR3 is CASSSEGRPRYEQYF. In nucleotides, the CDR3 is TGTGCCAGCAGTTCCGAGGGTCGTCCTCGCTACGAGCAGTACTTC.

The rearrangement uses TRBV5-5 and TRBJ1-5; D remains unclear. The length of the CDR3 is 15 residues. CDR1 is SGHKS, CDR2 YYEKEE, per germline (reference sequence). V was pared by 0 bases and J by 10 bases, with 17 bases between. The CDR3 sequence is CASSLAPGRRTPQHF. CDR3 sequence (DNA): TGTGCCAGCAGCTTGGCCCCGGGGAGAAGGACTCCCCAGCATTTT.

The rearrangement links TRBV7-9 to TRBJ1-1; D gene uncertain. The germline V gene encodes CDR1 SEHNR and CDR2 FQNEAQ (reference sequence). CDR3 length: 13 amino acids. V dropped 5 bases and J dropped 3 bases, with 10 bases sitting between them. Written as DNA, the CDR3 is TGTGCCAGCAGCCCGAGACGGGACACTGAAGCTTTCTTT. Residues: CASSPRRDTEAFF.

The chain combines TRBV19 with TRBJ2-1, with 8 bases identical to TRBD2. The germline V gene encodes CDR1 LNHDA and CDR2 SQIVND (reference sequence). After removal of 0 bases from V and 3 bases from J, the junction contained 7 bases not matched to a gene. The CDR3 runs 17 residues. The CDR3 spells CASSIDPTGLDYNEQFF. CDR3 DNA sequence: TGTGCCAGTAGTATAGATCCGACGGGACTAGACTACAATGAGCAGTTCTTC.

This clone has a single count. The chain carries TRBV6-1 and TRBJ2-2, with D maybe TRBD1 (6 bases). Germline V CDR1 and CDR2: MNHNS, SASEGT. V lost 8 bases and J lost 0, with 13 bases in between. The CDR3 runs to 15 residues. This CDR3 reads CASGRRGTNTGELFF. CDR3 bases: TGTGCCAGCGGGCGCAGGGGCACGAACACCGGGGAGCTGTTTTTT.

CDR3 sequence (DNA): TGTGCCACCAGCAGAGTGCGGGGATTCGATGAAAAACTGTTTTTT. This sequence encodes CATSRVRGFDEKLFF. The chain combines TRBV15 with TRBJ1-4, with unresolved D. From germline, CDR1 is LNHNV and CDR2 YYDKDF (reference sequence). The CDR3 has 15 residues. V lost 1 base, J lost 6 bases, and 12 bases lay in between.

The chain uses TRBV5-4 and TRBJ1-4; D perhaps matches TRBD1 (5 bases). CDR3 size: 16 residues. V gave up 3 bases and J gave up 0 bases, with 12 bases separating them. Germline CDR1 SGHNT, CDR2 YYREEE (reference sequence). The CDR3 coding sequence is TGTGCCAGCAGCTCTGGGGCCGGTGCAACTAATGAAAAACTGTTTTTT. It specifies CASSSGAGATNEKLFF.

The rearrangement uses TRBV12-5 and TRBJ2-1; the D is unclear. Germline loops: CDR1 LGHNT, CDR2 FRNRAP. Trimming removed 3 bases from V and 7 bases from J, with 7 bases in between. The CDR3 is 12 residues long. The CDR3 is CASGFVLNEQFF. The CDR3 DNA reads TGTGCTAGTGGTTTCGTCCTGAATGAGCAGTTCTTC.

The chain has TRBV7-8 and TRBJ2-7, with 15 bases that match TRBD2. This CDR3 spans 18 amino acids. Germline lookup yields CDR1 SGHVS and CDR2 FQNEAQ. V trimming: 5 bases; J trimming: 0 bases; junction bases outside the gene matches: 8. The CDR3 bases are TGTGCCAGCAGCCAGGGACTAGCGGGAGGCGAGAGCTCCTACGAGCAGTACTTC. Translated: CASSQGLAGGESSYEQYF. The full variable domain, in which reference TRBV7-8 and TRBJ2-7 provide the parts outside the CDR3, is GAGVSQSPRYKVAKRGQDVALRCDPISGHVSLFWYQQALGQGPEFLTYFQNEAQLDKSGLPSDRFFAERPEGSVSTLKIQRTQQEDSAVYLCASSQGLAGGESSYEQYFGPGTRLTVT.

The chain is built from TRBV18 and TRBJ2-2, with unresolved D. The germline gives CDR1 KGHSH, CDR2 LQKENI. CDR3 size: 15 residues. The V end lost 6 bases, the J end lost 0 bases, and 11 bases lay between the germline ends. The CDR3 DNA sequence: TGTGCCAGCTCCTTTGTGGCGGCGAACACCGGGGAGCTGTTTTTT. It specifies CASSFVAANTGELFF.

The chain recombines TRBV28 with TRBJ2-1, with D possibly matching TRBD2 (6 bases). Germline CDR1 and CDR2: MDHEN and SYDVKM. This CDR3 is built from 17 residues. V was cut by 7 bases and J by 4 bases, with 23 bases left in between. Written as DNA, the CDR3 is TGTGCCAGCACCCATCGCCTGGGACTCTTAGTATACAATGAGCAGTTCTTC. Protein sequence: CASTHRLGLLVYNEQFF. Supplemented by reference TRBV28 and TRBJ2-1, the full variable domain reads DVKVTQSSRYLVKRTGEKVFLECVQDMDHENMFWYRQDPGLGLRLIYFSYDVKMKEKGDIPEGYSVSREKKERFSLILESASTNQTSMYLCASTHRLGLLVYNEQFFGPGTRLTVL.

The CDR3: CASSLGTGPSYEQYF. The CDR3 DNA follows: TGTGCCAGCAGCTTGGGGACAGGCCCAAGCTACGAGCAGTACTTC. V is TRBV5-5 and J is TRBJ2-7; 7 nucleotides line up with TRBD1. The junction had 6 bases not matched to a gene; V was cut back by 0 bases and J by 3 bases. The germline V gene encodes CDR1 SGHKS and CDR2 YYEKEE (reference sequence). The CDR3 is 15 residues long.

This chain connects TRBV11-2 to TRBJ2-3, with TRBD2 identical over 9 bases. The CDR3 loop spans 15 amino acids. Germline lookup yields CDR1 SGHAT and CDR2 FQNNGV. V was clipped by 1 base and J by 6 bases; unmatched bases: 5. The CDR3 loop is CASSLVSGSADTQYF. As DNA, the CDR3 is TGTGCCAGCAGCTTAGTTAGCGGGAGTGCCGATACGCAGTATTTT.

This clone was observed once. J is TRBJ2-7 and V is TRBV11-2; 9 nucleotides match TRBD2. After removal of 5 bases from V and 0 bases from J, the junction contained 2 bases not matched to a gene. This CDR3 has 14 residues. Per the germline V gene, CDR1 is SGHAT and CDR2 is FQNNGV. CDR3 sequence reads: CASSETSGSYEQYF. The CDR3 bases are TGTGCCAGCAGCGAGACTAGCGGCTCCTACGAGCAGTACTTC.

The rearrangement links TRBV5-8 to TRBJ2-5, with 7 bases aligning to TRBD1. Germline V CDR1 and CDR2: SGHTS, YDEGEE. The CDR3 loop spans 15 amino acids. V was clipped by 5 bases and J by 5 bases; unmatched bases: 12. This CDR3 reads CASREGQALWETQYF. CDR3 nucleotide sequence: TGTGCCAGCAGGGAAGGACAGGCGCTATGGGAGACCCAGTACTTC.

The chain links TRBV28 to TRBJ1-4; the match to TRBD1 covers 9 bases. This CDR3 is built from 16 residues. Unmatched junction bases numbered 17, after V lost 7 bases and J lost 11 bases. Germline lookup yields CDR1 MDHEN and CDR2 SYDVKM. CDR3 in DNA: TGTGCCAGCAAAACGCCCGCCGGGACAGGGAGGAGTAAACTGTTTTTT. Its protein is CASKTPAGTGRSKLFF.

The chain combines TRBV28 with TRBJ1-2, with TRBD1 matching 9 bases. Germline loops: CDR1 MDHEN, CDR2 SYDVKM. V lost 6 bases and J lost 2; bases outside the gene matches: 4. The CDR3 length is 14 residues. This CDR3 is CASRGTGRNYGYTF. CDR3 nucleotides: TGTGCCAGCAGGGGGACAGGGAGAAACTATGGCTACACCTTC.